The 26 T cell receptor beta chains below were found in one sample sequenced in a study of cytomegalovirus exposure and HLA in healthy donors. PCR used 60 Vbeta primers and 13 Jbeta primers. Libraries were prepared by immunoSEQ multiplex PCR; TCRdb keeps only in-frame clonotypes and omits some of them. The sample yields roughly 180,000 clones, about four fifths seen once. Sequenced sample: PBMCs. These receptors all stem from a male donor in good health and CMV-seronegative.

The chain links TRBV4-1 to TRBJ2-5; D may be TRBD1 (5 bases). The DNA end is more similar to TRBJ2-7, so the J call may be wrong. Germline V CDR1 and CDR2: MGHRA, YSYEKL. The CDR3 consists of 13 residues. CDR3 nucleotide sequence: TGCGCCAGCAGCCAAGCAGGGTCCTACGAGCAGTACTTC. Protein product: CASSQAGSYEQYF.

The gene calls are TRBV28 and TRBJ2-1, with 11 bases that match TRBD2. V lost 4 bases, J lost 6 bases, and 5 bases stayed unmatched. CDR1 is MDHEN and CDR2 is SYDVKM in the germline V gene. CDR3 size: 15 residues. The CDR3 bases are TGTGCCAGCAGTTCCACTAGCGGGAGCGTCAATGAGCAGTTCTTC. It codes for CASSSTSGSVNEQFF.

The chain is built from TRBV6-5 and TRBJ1-1; a possible D gene is TRBD1 (5 bases). The CDR3 is 14 amino acids. Deletions cut 7 bases from V and 2 bases from J, with 14 bases between. CDR1 and CDR2 from the germline V gene are MNHEY and SVGAGI. CDR3 residues: CASTRQGTNTEAFF. DNA for the CDR3: TGTGCCAGCACCCGGCAGGGCACTAACACTGAAGCTTTCTTT.

The chain carries TRBV4-3 and TRBJ2-6; 7 positions match TRBD1. The CDR3 sequence is 18 residues long. Germline values: CDR1 LGHNA, CDR2 YSLEER. With V trimmed by 3 bases and J by 4 bases, 12 bases remained unmatched. CDR3 bases: TGCGCCAGCAGCCAGTCCGTTGGAGAGGGGGCCGGGGCCAACGTCCTGACTTTC. Translating gives CASSQSVGEGAGANVLTF.

The chain recombines TRBV11-1 with TRBJ2-1, with 8 nucleotides matching TRBD1. Germline loops: CDR1 SGHAT, CDR2 FQDESV (reference sequence). The CDR3 covers 13 residues. J lost 16 bases, V lost 2 bases, and 10 bases had no gene match. The DNA for the CDR3 is TGTGCCAGCAGCTTAAGGGCCGGGACAGGAGGATTCTTC. Protein product: CASSLRAGTGGFF.

The chain has TRBV6-1 and TRBJ2-5, with 7 bases matching TRBD1. CDR1 MNHNS and CDR2 SASEGT come from the germline V gene. Unmatched junction bases numbered 7, after V lost 7 bases and J lost 5 bases. CDR3 length: 13 residues. CDR3 residues: CASKATGVETQYF. As DNA, the CDR3 is TGTGCCAGCAAGGCTACAGGGGTTGAGACCCAGTACTTC.

The chain uses TRBV6-6 and TRBJ2-1; the match to TRBD2 covers 12 bases. V lost 8 bases to trimming and J lost 4 bases; unmatched junction nucleotides: 6. The CDR3 has 15 residues. Germline CDR1 and CDR2: MNHNY and SVGAGI (reference sequence). The CDR3 is CASLVGTSGYNEQFF. In DNA, the CDR3 is TGTGCCAGCTTAGTGGGGACTAGCGGGTACAATGAGCAGTTCTTC.

The chain couples TRBV2 to TRBJ1-4, with D possibly TRBD1 on 5 matching bases. This CDR3 spans 15 amino acids. V was trimmed by 4 bases and J by 8 bases, leaving 17 bases between them. Germline V gives CDR1 SNHLY, CDR2 FYNNEI. The CDR3 DNA reads TGTGCCAGCAGTGTTTTTATTGGCCAGGGCGAAAAACTGTTTTTT. The encoded protein is CASSVFIGQGEKLFF. Full variable domain (outside the CDR3, taken from reference TRBV2 and TRBJ1-4): EPEVTQTPSHQVTQMGQEVILRCVPISNHLYFYWYRQILGQKVEFLVSFYNNEISEKSEIFDDQFSVERPDGSNFTLKIRSTKLEDSAMYFCASSVFIGQGEKLFFGSGTQLSVL.

This sequence joins TRBV2 and TRBJ2-1; 8 bases line up with TRBD2. J lost 4 bases, V lost 8 bases, and 7 bases had no gene match. CDR1 SNHLY and CDR2 FYNNEI come from the germline V gene. The CDR3 extends over 14 amino acids. CDR3 in amino acids: CASVTGTRYNEQFF. CDR3 DNA sequence: TGTGCCAGCGTTACCGGGACTAGGTACAATGAGCAGTTCTTC. The full variable domain, rest sourced from reference TRBV2 and TRBJ2-1, is EPEVTQTPSHQVTQMGQEVILRCVPISNHLYFYWYRQILGQKVEFLVSFYNNEISEKSEIFDDQFSVERPDGSNFTLKIRSTKLEDSAMYFCASVTGTRYNEQFFGPGTRLTVL.

The J gene is TRBJ2-7, the V gene TRBV27; 10 bases fit TRBD1. This CDR3 contains 12 residues. J was trimmed by 6 bases and V by 6 bases; bases with no gene match: 2. CDR1 and CDR2 (germline): MNHEY, SMNVEV (reference sequence). The CDR3 reads CASRRDRGEQYF. CDR3 nucleotide sequence: TGTGCCAGCAGGCGGGACAGGGGCGAGCAGTACTTC.

The genes are TRBV18 and TRBJ2-7; a possible D gene is TRBD1 (6 bases). Germline V gives CDR1 KGHSH, CDR2 LQKENI. Trimming cost V 3 bases and J 5 bases, with 11 bases left between them. The CDR3 covers 13 residues. For the CDR3, the DNA is TGTGCCAGCTCACCGAGGGGGTCCAACGAGCAGTACTTC. Protein: CASSPRGSNEQYF.

V is TRBV10-1 and J is TRBJ1-3; maybe TRBD1 (6 bases). Deletions cut 9 bases from V and 4 bases from J, with 22 bases between. The CDR3 extends over 16 amino acids. From germline, CDR1 is WNHNN and CDR2 SYGVQD (reference sequence). The CDR3 region is CASNRGIRRKGNTIYF. The CDR3 bases are TGCGCCAGTAATAGGGGGATTCGTCGAAAAGGAAACACCATATATTTT.

The chain couples TRBV10-3 to TRBJ2-7; the match to TRBD1 covers 9 bases. Trimming removed 6 bases from V and 9 bases from J; junction bases left unmatched: 9. The CDR3 consists of 13 residues. Per germline, CDR1 ENHRY and CDR2 SYGVKD. The CDR3 DNA follows: TGTGCCATCAGGGTAGGACAGGGGAACGGGCAGTACTTC. Translation: CAIRVGQGNGQYF.

The V gene is TRBV30, the J gene TRBJ2-7; 10 nucleotides match TRBD1. CDR3 size: 15 residues. Trimming cost V 5 bases and J 6 bases; bases outside gene matches: 13. Germline V gives CDR1 GTSNPN, CDR2 SVGIG (reference sequence). The DNA of the CDR3 is TGTGCCTGGCACACCTCCGGGACAGGGGAGCGCGAGCAGTACTTC. Protein sequence: CAWHTSGTGEREQYF. Combining the CDR3 with reference TRBV30 and TRBJ2-7 gives the whole variable domain SQTIHQWPATLVQPVGSPLSLECTVEGTSNPNLYWYRQAAGRGLQLLFYSVGIGQISSEVPQNLSASRPQDRQFILSSKKLLLSDSGFYLCAWHTSGTGEREQYFGPGTRLTVT.

The CDR3 coding sequence is TGTGCCAGCAGCCAGTACTACAATGAGCAGTTCTTC. This sequence encodes CASSQYYNEQFF. The chain is built from TRBV13 and TRBJ2-1; no definite D call. This CDR3 region has 12 residues. V was trimmed by 5 bases and J by 3 bases, leaving 5 bases between them. Germline lookup yields CDR1 PRHDT and CDR2 FYEKMQ (reference sequence).

This sequence joins TRBV7-6 and TRBJ2-1, with D unresolved. The CDR3 is 13 amino acids. The V end lost 0 bases, the J end lost 5 bases, and 5 bases lay between the germline ends. The germline V gene has CDR1 SGHVS and CDR2 FNYEAQ. The CDR3 is CASSLAQNNEQFF. CDR3 nucleotides: TGTGCCAGCAGCTTAGCGCAGAACAATGAGCAGTTCTTC.

The gene calls are TRBV30 and TRBJ2-3; 10 nucleotides line up with TRBD2. J gave up 5 bases and V 3 bases, and 8 bases lay outside the gene matches. The CDR3 spans 15 residues. Per the germline V gene, CDR1 is GTSNPN and CDR2 is SVGIG (reference sequence). The CDR3 loop reads CAWSISGGAGDTQYF. DNA of the CDR3: TGTGCCTGGAGCATAAGCGGGGGGGCGGGAGATACGCAGTATTTT.

This clone was seen more than once but under ten times. The J gene is TRBJ2-7, the V gene TRBV2, with 13 bases identical to TRBD2. The CDR3 is 14 amino acids. Per the germline V gene, CDR1 is SNHLY and CDR2 is FYNNEI. J was trimmed by 7 bases and V by 9 bases; bases with no gene match: 9. This CDR3 reads CASLRGLAGVEQYF. In DNA form, the CDR3 reads TGTGCCAGTCTCCGCGGACTAGCGGGAGTAGAGCAGTACTTC. Full variable domain (remainder filled in from reference TRBV2 and TRBJ2-7): EPEVTQTPSHQVTQMGQEVILRCVPISNHLYFYWYRQILGQKVEFLVSFYNNEISEKSEIFDDQFSVERPDGSNFTLKIRSTKLEDSAMYFCASLRGLAGVEQYFGPGTRLTVT.

The V and J genes are TRBV10-3 and TRBJ2-7; 8 bases fit TRBD2. The CDR3 runs 14 residues. The germline V gene encodes CDR1 ENHRY and CDR2 SYGVKD. Germline trimming cut 6 bases from V and 7 bases from J; bases unmatched to any gene: 11. CDR3 nucleotides: TGTGCCATCAGCCCCTCGGGAGGGGGTGGGGAGCAGTACTTC. Protein sequence: CAISPSGGGGEQYF.

This clone was found a few times. The chain has TRBV7-9 and TRBJ1-4; D not certain. Germline V gene lookup returns CDR1 SEHNR and CDR2 FQNEAQ (reference sequence). Between the trimmed V and J ends, which lost 1 base and 5 bases, there was a span of 23 bases. The CDR3 contains 19 residues. CDR3 nucleotides: TGTGCCAGCAGCTTAGATGAACTGAGGCACCCGGCGGGAAATGAAAAACTGTTTTTT. Amino acid sequence: CASSLDELRHPAGNEKLFF.

This clone was detected once. The chain employs TRBV9 and TRBJ2-7; 10 bases align to TRBD2. The CDR3 is 14 amino acids. V shed 3 bases and J 2 bases; nucleotides not matched to a gene: 2. Germline-derived CDR1 and CDR2 are SGDLS and YYNGEE. CDR3 sequence (DNA): TGTGCCAGCAGCGACACTAGCGGGACCTACGAGCAGTACTTC. Amino acids: CASSDTSGTYEQYF.

The genes are TRBV6-1 and TRBJ2-2; TRBD2 aligns across 8 bases. The CDR3 length is 14 residues. Losses at the gene ends were 10 bases for V and 8 bases for J; bases not matched to a gene: 12. Germline loops: CDR1 MNHNS, CDR2 SASEGT. Here the CDR3 reads CATLAGRVFGELFF. The DNA for the CDR3 is TGTGCCACCTTAGCGGGACGCGTTTTTGGGGAGCTGTTTTTT.

The sample holds a few counts of this clone. The genes are TRBV7-9 and TRBJ1-3; D possibly corresponds to TRBD1 (5 bases). The CDR3 runs 14 residues. Germline values: CDR1 SEHNR, CDR2 FQNEAQ (reference sequence). V was cut by 5 bases and J by 4 bases, with 12 bases left in between. The CDR3 nucleotides read TGTGCCAGCAGCCGGGGGATTTCGGGAAACACCATATATTTT. Its translation is CASSRGISGNTIYF.

V is TRBV5-1 and J is TRBJ2-3; possibly TRBD2 for D (6 bases). The CDR3 is made up of 15 amino acids. V was cut by 3 bases and J by 0 bases, with 11 bases left in between. Germline values: CDR1 SGHRS, CDR2 YFSETQ. The CDR3 nucleotides are TGCGCCAGCAGCTCGGACGGGACTAGCACAGATACGCAGTATTTT. Residues: CASSSDGTSTDTQYF.

This sequence joins TRBV7-9 and TRBJ2-5, with D maybe TRBD2 (5 bases). The better agreement between TRBJ2-7 and the DNA end casts doubt on the J call. Germline assignment: CDR1 SEHNR and CDR2 FQNEAQ (reference sequence). The CDR3 has 14 amino acids. DNA for the CDR3: TGTGCCAGCAGCTCCGAGGGTTCGTTATACGAGCAGTACTTC. Amino acid sequence: CASSSEGSLYEQYF.

The rearrangement uses TRBV7-9 and TRBJ1-6; TRBD1 agrees at 9 bases. Germline V gene sequence: CDR1 SEHNR, CDR2 FQNEAQ (reference sequence). V lost 4 bases, J lost 10 bases, and 8 bases stayed unmatched. The CDR3 runs to 15 residues. CDR3 protein: CASSWGDRARSPLHF. The CDR3 nucleotides read TGTGCCAGCAGCTGGGGGGACAGGGCCCGGTCACCCCTCCACTTT.